This TCR beta chain comes out of a study of post-analysis software for immune sequencing data. Study observations and caveats: Four or five TRBV segments were significantly more frequent in patients than in controls. TRBV5-6, TRBV5-1 and TRBV20-1 were among these segments.

In germline, CDR1 is SGHTA, CDR2 FQGTGA. V lost 4 bases and J lost 4; bases outside the gene matches: 6. The CDR3 has 15 residues. Unique molecular identifiers were carried by the TCR beta cDNA libraries. TCRdb fed the PCR reads into MiXCR, producing one record per CDR3 protein. The data hold more than 500,000 distinct CDR3 sequences, with roughly 34% observed a single time. About this clonotype: Antigen specificity is unknown.

The J gene is TRBJ2-1, the V gene TRBV7-3; 8 bases agree with TRBD2. The specimen sequenced was blood. This TCR came from a girl aged 2 to 17 with multiple sclerosis. CDR3 coding DNA: TGTGCCAGCAGCTCCACTACTAGCGGATACAATGAGCAGTTCTTC. Translated, it gives CASSSTTSGYNEQFF. Filled out from reference TRBV7-3 and TRBJ2-1, the complete variable domain reads GAGVSQTPSNKVTEKGKYVELRCDPISGHTALYWYRQSLGQGPEFLIYFQGTGAADDSGLPNDRFFAVRPEGSVSTLKIQRTERGDSAVYLCASSSTTSGYNEQFFGPGTRLTVL.